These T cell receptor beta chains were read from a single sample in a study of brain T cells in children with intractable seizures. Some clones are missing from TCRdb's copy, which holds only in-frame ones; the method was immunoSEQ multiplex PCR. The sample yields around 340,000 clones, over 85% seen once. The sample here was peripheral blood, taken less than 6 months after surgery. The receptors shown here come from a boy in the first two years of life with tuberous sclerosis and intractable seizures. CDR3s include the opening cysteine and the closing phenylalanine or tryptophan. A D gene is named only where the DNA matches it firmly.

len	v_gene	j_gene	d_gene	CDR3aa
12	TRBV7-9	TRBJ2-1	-	CASSPGDNEQFF
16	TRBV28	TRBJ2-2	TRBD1	CASSSGDRMRTGELFF
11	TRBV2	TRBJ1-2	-	CASSVREGYTF
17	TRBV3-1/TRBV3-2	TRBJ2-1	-	CASSRQGVAVSYNEQFF
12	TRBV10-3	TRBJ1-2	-	CAISEGQNGYTF
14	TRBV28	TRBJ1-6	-	CATRGVPTDSPLHF
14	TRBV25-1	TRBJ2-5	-	CASSDLQYQETQYF
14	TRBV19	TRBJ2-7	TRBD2	CASTPSGYSYEQYF
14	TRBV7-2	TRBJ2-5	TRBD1	CASSRTGEKETQYF
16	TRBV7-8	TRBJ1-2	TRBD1	CASSPNPTGEGFGYTF
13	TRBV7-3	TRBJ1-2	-	CASSLDSSAGYTF
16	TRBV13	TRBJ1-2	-	CASSALQPGANYGYTF
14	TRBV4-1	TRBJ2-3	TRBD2	CASSLAGGTDTQYF
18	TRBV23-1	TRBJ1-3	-	CASSPGNRSESSGNTIYF
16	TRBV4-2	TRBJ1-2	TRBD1	CASSQGFSGGQDGYTF
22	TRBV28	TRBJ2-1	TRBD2	CASSLIFVRLAGVRSSGDEQFF
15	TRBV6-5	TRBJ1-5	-	CASSYSARSNQPQHF
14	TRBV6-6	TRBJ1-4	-	CASSLAGFKEKLFF
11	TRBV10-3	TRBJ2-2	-	CAISAGGELFF
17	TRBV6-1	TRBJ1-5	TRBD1	CASSEYLGQYSNQPQHF
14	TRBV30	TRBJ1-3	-	CAWSVEQSGNTIYF
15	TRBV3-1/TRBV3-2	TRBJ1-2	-	CASSQHGTRIVGYTF
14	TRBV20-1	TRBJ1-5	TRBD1	CSASSGQIDQPQHF
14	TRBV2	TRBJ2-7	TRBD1	CASSPRTGSYEQYF
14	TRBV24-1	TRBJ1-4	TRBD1	CATSDGTGGEKLFF
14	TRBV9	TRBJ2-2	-	CASSAGGNTGELFF
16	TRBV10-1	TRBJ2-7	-	CASSESRRRTPGEQYF
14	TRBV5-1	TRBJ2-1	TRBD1	CASSPGTAYNEQFF
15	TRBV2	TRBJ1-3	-	CASSIDRSEGNTIYF
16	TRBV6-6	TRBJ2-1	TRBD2	CASSHTGYGGGNEQFF